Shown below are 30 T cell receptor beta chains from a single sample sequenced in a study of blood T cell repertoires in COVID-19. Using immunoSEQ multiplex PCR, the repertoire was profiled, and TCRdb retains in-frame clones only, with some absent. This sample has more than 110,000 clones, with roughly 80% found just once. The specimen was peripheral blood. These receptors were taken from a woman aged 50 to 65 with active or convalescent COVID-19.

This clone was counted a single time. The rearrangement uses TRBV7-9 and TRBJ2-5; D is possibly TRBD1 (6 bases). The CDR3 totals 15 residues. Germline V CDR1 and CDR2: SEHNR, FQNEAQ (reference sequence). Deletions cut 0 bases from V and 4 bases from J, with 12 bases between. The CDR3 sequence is CASSLADVRGETQYF. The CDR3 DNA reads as TGTGCCAGCAGCTTAGCGGATGTCAGGGGAGAGACCCAGTACTTC.

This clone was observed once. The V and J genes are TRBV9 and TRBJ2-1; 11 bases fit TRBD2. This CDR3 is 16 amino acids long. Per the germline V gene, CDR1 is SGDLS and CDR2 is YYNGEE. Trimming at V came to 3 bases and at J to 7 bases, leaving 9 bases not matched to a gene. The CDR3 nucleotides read TGTGCCAGCAGCGAGGTAGCGGGAGGGCTGTGGAATGAGCAGTTCTTC. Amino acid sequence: CASSEVAGGLWNEQFF.

In DNA, the CDR3 is TGTGCCAGCAGTTACATAGGGACAGGGTCCTACGAGCAGTACTTC. Amino acids: CASSYIGTGSYEQYF. This chain joins TRBV6-5 and TRBJ2-7; 9 bases match TRBD1. The CDR3 consists of 15 residues. V gave up 2 bases and J gave up 1 base; unmatched junction bases: 3. Germline CDR1 and CDR2: MNHEY and SVGAGI.

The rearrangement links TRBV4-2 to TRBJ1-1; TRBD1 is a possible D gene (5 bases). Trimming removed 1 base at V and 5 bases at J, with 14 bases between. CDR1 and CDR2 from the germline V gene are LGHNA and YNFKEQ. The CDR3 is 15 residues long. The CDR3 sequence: CASSQGGARTTEAFF. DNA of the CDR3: TGTGCCAGCAGCCAAGGCGGGGCCCGGACTACTGAAGCTTTCTTT.

The CDR3 DNA sequence: TGTGCCAGCAACCTACAGGTAGCCCCCTACGAGCAGTACTTC. Protein: CASNLQVAPYEQYF. This chain joins TRBV2 and TRBJ2-7, with D tentatively TRBD1 (5 bases). Germline-derived CDR1 and CDR2 are SNHLY and FYNNEI. This CDR3 is 14 amino acids long. Trimming took 7 bases from V and 2 from J, leaving 15 bases between them. Full variable domain (missing parts from reference TRBV2 and TRBJ2-7): EPEVTQTPSHQVTQMGQEVILRCVPISNHLYFYWYRQILGQKVEFLVSFYNNEISEKSEIFDDQFSVERPDGSNFTLKIRSTKLEDSAMYFCASNLQVAPYEQYFGPGTRLTVT.

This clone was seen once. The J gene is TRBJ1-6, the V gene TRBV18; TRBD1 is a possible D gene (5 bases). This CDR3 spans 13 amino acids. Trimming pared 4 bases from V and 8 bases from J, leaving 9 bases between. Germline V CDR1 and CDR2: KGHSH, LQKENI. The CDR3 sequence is CASSQTADSPLHF. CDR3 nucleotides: TGTGCCAGCTCACAGACAGCCGATTCACCCCTCCACTTT.

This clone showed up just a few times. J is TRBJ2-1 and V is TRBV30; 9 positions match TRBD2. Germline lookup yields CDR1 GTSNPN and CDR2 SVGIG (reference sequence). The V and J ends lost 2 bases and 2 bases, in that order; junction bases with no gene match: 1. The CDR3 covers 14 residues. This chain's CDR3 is CAWSRLAAYNEQFF. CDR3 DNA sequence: TGTGCCTGGAGTCGACTAGCGGCCTACAATGAGCAGTTCTTC.

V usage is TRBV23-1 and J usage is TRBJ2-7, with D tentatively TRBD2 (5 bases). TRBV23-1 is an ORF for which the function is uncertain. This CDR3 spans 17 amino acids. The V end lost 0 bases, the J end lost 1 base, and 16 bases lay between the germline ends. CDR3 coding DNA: TGCGCCAGCAGTCAATCTCCGGAGCGGCTGCCATCCTACGAGCAGTACTTC. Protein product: CASSQSPERLPSYEQYF.

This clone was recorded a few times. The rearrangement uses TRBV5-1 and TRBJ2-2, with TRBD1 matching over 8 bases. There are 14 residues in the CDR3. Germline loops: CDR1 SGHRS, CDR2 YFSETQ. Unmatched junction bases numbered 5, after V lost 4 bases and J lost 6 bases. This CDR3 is CASSRTGTPGELFF. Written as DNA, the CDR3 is TGCGCCAGCAGCCGGACAGGGACTCCCGGGGAGCTGTTTTTT.

The CDR3 sequence: CASSLAIGLAGVTDTQYF. The CDR3 bases are TGTGCCAGCAGCTTAGCTATAGGGCTAGCGGGAGTTACAGATACGCAGTATTTT. The chain links TRBV7-2 to TRBJ2-3, with 10 bases fitting TRBD2. V dropped 0 bases and J dropped 3; count of bases not matched to a gene: 9. The germline CDR1 and CDR2 sequences are SGHTA and FQGNSA. The CDR3 sequence is 18 residues long.

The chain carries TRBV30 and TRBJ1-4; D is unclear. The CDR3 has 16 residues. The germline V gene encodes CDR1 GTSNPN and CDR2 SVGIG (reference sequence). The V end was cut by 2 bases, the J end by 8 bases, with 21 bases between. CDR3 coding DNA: TGTGCCTGGAGTCCACAAGGCGCAGGCCCGCCGGAAAAACTGTTTTTT. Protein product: CAWSPQGAGPPEKLFF.

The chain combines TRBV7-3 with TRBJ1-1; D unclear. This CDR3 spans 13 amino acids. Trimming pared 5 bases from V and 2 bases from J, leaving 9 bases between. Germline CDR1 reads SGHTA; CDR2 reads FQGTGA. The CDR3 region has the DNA TGTGCCAGCAGCGCCGGTTTTAACACTGAAGCTTTCTTT. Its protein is CASSAGFNTEAFF. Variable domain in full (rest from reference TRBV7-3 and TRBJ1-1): GAGVSQTPSNKVTEKGKYVELRCDPISGHTALYWYRQSLGQGPEFLIYFQGTGAADDSGLPNDRFFAVRPEGSVSTLKIQRTERGDSAVYLCASSAGFNTEAFFGQGTRLTVV.

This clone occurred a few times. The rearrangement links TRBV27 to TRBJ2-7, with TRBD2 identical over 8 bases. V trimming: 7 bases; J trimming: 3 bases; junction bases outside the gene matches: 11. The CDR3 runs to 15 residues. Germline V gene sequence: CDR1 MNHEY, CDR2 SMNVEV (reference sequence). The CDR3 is CASKIGLADNYEQYF. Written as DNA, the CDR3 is TGTGCCAGCAAAATAGGACTAGCCGATAACTACGAGCAGTACTTC.

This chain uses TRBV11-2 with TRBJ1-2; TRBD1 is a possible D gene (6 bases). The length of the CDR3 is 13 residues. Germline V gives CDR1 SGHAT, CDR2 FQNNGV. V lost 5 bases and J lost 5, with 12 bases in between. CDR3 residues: CASSHQGTYGYTF. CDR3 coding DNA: TGTGCCAGCAGCCACCAGGGGACGTATGGCTACACCTTC.

The CDR3 DNA reads TGTGCCAGCAGTCGTCCGGGACAGGGGGCCTATGGCTACACCTTC. Translating it yields CASSRPGQGAYGYTF. V and J are TRBV28 and TRBJ1-2; 12 nucleotides agree with TRBD1. The CDR3 loop spans 15 amino acids. J lost 4 bases, V lost 5 bases, and 5 bases had no gene match. Per germline, CDR1 MDHEN and CDR2 SYDVKM.

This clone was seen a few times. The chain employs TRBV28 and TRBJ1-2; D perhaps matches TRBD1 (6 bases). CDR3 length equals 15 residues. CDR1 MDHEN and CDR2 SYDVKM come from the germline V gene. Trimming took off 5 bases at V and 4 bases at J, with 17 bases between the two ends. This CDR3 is CASSTLGGLGYGYTF. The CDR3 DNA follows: TGTGCCAGCAGTACCCTCGGGGGGCTCGGCTATGGCTACACCTTC.

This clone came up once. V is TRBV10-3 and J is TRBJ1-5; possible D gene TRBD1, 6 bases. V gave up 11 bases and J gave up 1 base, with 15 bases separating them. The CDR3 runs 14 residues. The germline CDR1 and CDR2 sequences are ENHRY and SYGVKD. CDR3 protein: CALLRQASNQPQHF. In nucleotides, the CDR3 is TGTGCCCTTCTAAGACAGGCCAGCAATCAGCCCCAGCATTTT.

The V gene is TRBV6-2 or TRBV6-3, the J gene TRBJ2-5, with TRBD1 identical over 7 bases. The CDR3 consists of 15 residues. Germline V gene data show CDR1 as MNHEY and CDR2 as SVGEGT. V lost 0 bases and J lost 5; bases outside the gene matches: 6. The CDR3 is CASSYSMGRGETQYF. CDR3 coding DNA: TGTGCCAGCAGTTACTCGATGGGCAGGGGGGAGACCCAGTACTTC.

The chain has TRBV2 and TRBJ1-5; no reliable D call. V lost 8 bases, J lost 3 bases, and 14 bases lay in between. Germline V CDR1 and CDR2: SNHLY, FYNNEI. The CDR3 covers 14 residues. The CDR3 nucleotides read TGTGCCAGCCGTCAGAACGGGGTCAATCAGCCCCAGCATTTT. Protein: CASRQNGVNQPQHF.

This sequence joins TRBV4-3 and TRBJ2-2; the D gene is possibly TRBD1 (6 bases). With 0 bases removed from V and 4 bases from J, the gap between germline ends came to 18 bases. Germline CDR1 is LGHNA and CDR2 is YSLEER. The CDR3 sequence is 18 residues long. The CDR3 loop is CASSQEGQGQLPTGELFF. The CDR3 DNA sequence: TGCGCCAGCAGCCAAGAAGGCCAGGGGCAGTTGCCCACCGGGGAGCTGTTTTTT.

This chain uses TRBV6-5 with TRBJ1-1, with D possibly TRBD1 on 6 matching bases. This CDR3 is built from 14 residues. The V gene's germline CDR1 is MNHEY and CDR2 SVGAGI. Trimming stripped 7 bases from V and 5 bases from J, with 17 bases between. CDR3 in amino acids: CASTPTRGWTEAFF. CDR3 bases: TGTGCCAGCACCCCAACCAGGGGATGGACTGAAGCTTTCTTT.

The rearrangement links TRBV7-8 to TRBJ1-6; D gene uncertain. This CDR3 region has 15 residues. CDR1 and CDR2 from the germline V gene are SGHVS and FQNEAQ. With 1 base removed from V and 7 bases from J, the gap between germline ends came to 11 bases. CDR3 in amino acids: CASSLVSQQNSPLHF. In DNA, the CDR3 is TGTGCCAGCAGCTTAGTTTCACAGCAGAATTCACCCCTCCACTTT.

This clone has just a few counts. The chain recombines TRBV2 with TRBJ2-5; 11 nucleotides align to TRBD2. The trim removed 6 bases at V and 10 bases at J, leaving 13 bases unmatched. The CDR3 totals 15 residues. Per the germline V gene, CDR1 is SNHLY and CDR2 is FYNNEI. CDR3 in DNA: TGTGCCAGCAGCGCCGGGACTAGCGGCTTAGGGCACCAGTACTTC. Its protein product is CASSAGTSGLGHQYF.

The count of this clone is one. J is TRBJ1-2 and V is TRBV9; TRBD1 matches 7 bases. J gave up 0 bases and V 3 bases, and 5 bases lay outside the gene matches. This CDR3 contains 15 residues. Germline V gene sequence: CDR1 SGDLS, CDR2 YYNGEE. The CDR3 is CASSAGTAANYGYTF. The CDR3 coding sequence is TGTGCCAGCAGCGCCGGGACAGCAGCTAACTATGGCTACACCTTC. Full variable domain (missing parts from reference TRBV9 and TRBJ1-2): DSGVTQTPKHLITATGQRVTLRCSPRSGDLSVYWYQQSLDQGLQFLIQYYNGEERAKGNILERFSAQQFPDLHSELNLSSLELGDSALYFCASSAGTAANYGYTFGSGTRLTVV.

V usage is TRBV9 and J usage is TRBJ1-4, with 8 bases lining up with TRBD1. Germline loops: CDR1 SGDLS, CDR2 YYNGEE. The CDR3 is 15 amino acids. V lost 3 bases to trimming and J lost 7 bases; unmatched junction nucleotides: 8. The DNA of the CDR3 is TGTGCCAGCAGCGAAGATGGACAGGGTGGTGAAAAACTGTTTTTT. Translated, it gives CASSEDGQGGEKLFF.

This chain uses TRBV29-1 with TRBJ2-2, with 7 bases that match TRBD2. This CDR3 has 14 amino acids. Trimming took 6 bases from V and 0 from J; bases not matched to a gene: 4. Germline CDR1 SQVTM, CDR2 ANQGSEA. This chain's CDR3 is CSVGDYANTGELFF. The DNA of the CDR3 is TGCAGCGTGGGGGACTACGCGAACACCGGGGAGCTGTTTTTT.

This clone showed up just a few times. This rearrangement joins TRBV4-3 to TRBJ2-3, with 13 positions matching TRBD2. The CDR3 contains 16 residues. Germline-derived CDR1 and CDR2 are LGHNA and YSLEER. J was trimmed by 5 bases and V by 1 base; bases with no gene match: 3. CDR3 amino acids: CASSQGTSGGVDTQYF. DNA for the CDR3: TGCGCCAGCAGCCAAGGGACTAGCGGGGGAGTAGATACGCAGTATTTT.

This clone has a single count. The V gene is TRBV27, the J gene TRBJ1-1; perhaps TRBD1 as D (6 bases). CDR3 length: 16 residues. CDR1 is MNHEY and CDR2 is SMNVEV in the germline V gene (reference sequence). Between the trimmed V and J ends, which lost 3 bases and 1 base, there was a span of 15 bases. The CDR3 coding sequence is TGTGCCAGCAGTTTGGGAATAGGGGGACAGAACACTGAAGCTTTCTTT. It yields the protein CASSLGIGGQNTEAFF.

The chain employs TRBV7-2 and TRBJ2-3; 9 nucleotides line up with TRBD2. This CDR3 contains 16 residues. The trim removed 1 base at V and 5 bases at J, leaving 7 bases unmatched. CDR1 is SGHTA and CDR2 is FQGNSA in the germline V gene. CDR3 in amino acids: CASSLGGGGAGDTQYF. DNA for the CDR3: TGTGCCAGCAGCTTAGGCGGCGGGGGGGCTGGAGATACGCAGTATTTT. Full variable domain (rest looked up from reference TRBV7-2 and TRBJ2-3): GAGVSQSPSNKVTEKGKDVELRCDPISGHTALYWYRQSLGQGLEFLIYFQGNSAPDKSGLPSDRFSAERTGGSVSTLTIQRTQQEDSAVYLCASSLGGGGAGDTQYFGPGTRLTVL.

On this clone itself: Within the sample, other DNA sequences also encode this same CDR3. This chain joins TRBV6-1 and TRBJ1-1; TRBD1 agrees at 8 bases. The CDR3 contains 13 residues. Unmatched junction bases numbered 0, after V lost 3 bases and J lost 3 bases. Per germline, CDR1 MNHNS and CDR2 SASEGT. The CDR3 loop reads CASSEDRDTEAFF. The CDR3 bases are TGTGCCAGCAGTGAGGACAGGGACACTGAAGCTTTCTTT.